The clone carrying this TCR beta chain was detected ten times or more. The target antigen is unknown. The data were obtained in a study of blood T cells in healthy people across ages. Notes on the study in general: Age brought a roughly linear fall in TCR beta diversity measured per million T cells.

This CDR3 is 13 amino acids long. Trimming cost V 6 bases and J 7 bases, with 16 bases left between them. The germline CDR1 and CDR2 sequences are SQVTM and ANQGSEA. Next came a second PCR, run for about 7 to 12 cycles, which used a sample-barcoded 5' primer along with a J-beta primer mix. Each CDR3 protein gets one entry after TCRdb re-called the 5' RACE reads with MiXCR. The sample yields more than 1.4 million distinct CDR3 sequences, 42% seen once. Caucasian, healthy and from Russia, the donors were aged between about 6 and 90. Every donor gave around 10 milliliters of peripheral blood. The sequenced sample consisted of blood. The chain combines TRBV29-1 with TRBJ2-1; the D gene is possibly TRBD2 (6 bases). This receptor was taken from a young woman in good health. For the CDR3, the DNA is TGCAGCGTGGGTCGGGGGATCGGGAATGAGCAGTTCTTC. This codes for CSVGRGIGNEQFF.